This entry features one TCR beta chain sequence. No antigen is known for it. One junction end disagrees with the germline gene, perhaps due to a read error. These data are taken from a study of post-analysis software for immune sequencing data. Study-level points and caveats: The study found TRBV5-6, TRBV5-1 and TRBV20-1 among a handful of TRBV segments more frequent in patients than controls. The study found significantly lower normalized Chao1 diversity in multiple sclerosis patients than in controls.

Included in the TCR beta cDNA libraries were unique molecular identifiers. TCRdb reprocessed the PCR reads via MiXCR and lists one record per CDR3 protein. The sample has roughly 870,000 distinct CDR3 sequences, approximately 53% seen once; the top ten hold under 6%. The CDR3 is made up of 13 amino acids. Germline CDR1 LGHDT, CDR2 YNNKEL (reference sequence). The gene calls are TRBV3-1 and TRBJ2-1, with D possibly being TRBD1 (5 bases). The source of this sequence is a girl between 5 and 17 years old with multiple sclerosis. Sequencing was carried out using blood. The CDR3 sequence is CASSQDQKGKSFF. CDR3 sequence (DNA): TGTGCCAGCAGCCAAGATCAAAAGGGGAAATCGTTCTTT.